These 5 T cell receptor beta chains originate from one sample sequenced in a study of blood T cells in healthy people across ages. Sample-barcoded 5' priming and a J-beta primer mix drove a second PCR of roughly 6 to 12 cycles. Via MiXCR, TCRdb re-called the 5' RACE reads, giving one row per CDR3 protein. Among 1,800,000 or so distinct CDR3 sequences listed, around 42% were seen once. The specimen was blood. Source of these receptors: a human donor in good health.

This clonotype was observed many times. This chain uses TRBV5-1 with TRBJ2-7; a possible D gene is TRBD2 (6 bases). This CDR3 has 13 residues. The V and J ends lost 4 bases and 4 bases respectively, with 12 bases between them. Germline-derived CDR1 and CDR2 are SGHRS and YFSETQ. CDR3 sequence: CASSTGTSYEQYF. CDR3 DNA sequence: TGCGCCAGCAGCACCGGGACTTCTTACGAGCAGTACTTC.

The genes are TRBV3-1 and TRBJ2-1; the match to TRBD2 covers 13 bases. The ends lost 7 bases at V and 7 bases at J; junction bases unmatched: 7. This CDR3 region has 15 residues. The germline V gene encodes CDR1 LGHDT and CDR2 YNNKEL (reference sequence). The CDR3 spells CASTRLAGGRNEQFF. As DNA, the CDR3 is TGTGCCAGCACGAGACTAGCGGGGGGCCGGAATGAGCAGTTCTTC.

The genes are TRBV4-3 and TRBJ1-2, with D unresolved. In germline, CDR1 is LGHNA, CDR2 YSLEER. Trimming stripped 4 bases from V and 0 bases from J, with 12 bases between. The CDR3 contains 15 residues. DNA for the CDR3: TGCGCCAGCAGCCCCGATTTGGCGGCTAACTATGGCTACACCTTC. It translates to CASSPDLAANYGYTF.

V gene TRBV7-2 combines with J gene TRBJ1-6; possibly TRBD1 for D (6 bases). Trimming took off 9 bases at V and 7 bases at J, with 19 bases between the two ends. CDR3 length equals 15 residues. The germline V gene has CDR1 SGHTA and CDR2 FQGNSA. The CDR3 loop reads CASRDGRGLNSPLHF. CDR3 bases: TGTGCCAGTCGAGACGGCAGGGGATTGAATTCACCCCTCCACTTT.

This clonotype came up a few times. This chain uses TRBV2 with TRBJ2-5; perhaps D is TRBD1 or TRBD2 (5 bases each). The ends were cut back, 10 bases at V and 4 bases at J, with 13 bases in the middle. The CDR3 is made up of 12 amino acids. The germline gives CDR1 SNHLY, CDR2 FYNNEI. CDR3 sequence (DNA): TGTGCCACGCTAAGGGACGGAGAGACCCAGTACTTC. It is translated as CATLRDGETQYF.